Described below is a single TCR beta chain sequence and its context. V was cut by 7 bases and J by 5 bases, with 15 bases left in between. Germline V gives CDR1 MNHNY, CDR2 SVGAGI (reference sequence). The length of the CDR3 is 14 residues. Reverse transcription of about 0.5 to 1 ug RNA was carried out with random hexamers. TCRdb re-called the immunoSEQ multiplex PCR reads through MiXCR, storing one row per CDR3 protein. The data hold 150,000 to 200,000 distinct CDR3 sequences, with around 94% observed a single time. This sample is drawn from a study of CD8 T cells in Susac syndrome. This rearrangement joins TRBV6-6 to TRBJ2-1, with D unresolved. The specimen was CD4+ T cells from PBMCs. This clonotype originated in a human donor in good health. CDR3 in amino acids: CASTPRQHDNEQFF. CDR3 in DNA: TGTGCCAGCACCCCCCGGCAGCATGACAATGAGCAGTTCTTC.